The sequence of this T cell receptor beta chain was determined in a study of blood T cell repertoires in COVID-19. The wider study: Italy, Spain and the United States were the sources of the convalescent and acute COVID-19 samples.

Original processing methods: Estimated nucleated cell counts came from reference gene primer amplification. The table came from immunoSEQ multiplex PCR; TCRdb's copy has only in-frame clones and leaves some out. Clonal size and the V and J genes are those of that table, whereas D and trimming came from the DNA. The table has 250,000 to 400,000 clones, 85% seen once. Adults between roughly 18 and 95 years of age took part from fewer than 30 US areas. Sequenced input: PBMCs or T cells enriched from blood (not recorded which). This clonotype was obtained from a young woman who had been exposed to COVID-19.

As DNA, the CDR3 is TGTGCCAGCAGCTTAGGCGATGCAGGGATGAGTAACTATGGCTACACCTTC. It encodes CASSLGDAGMSNYGYTF. V is TRBV7-8 and J is TRBJ1-2; D may be TRBD1 (5 bases). Trimming pared 1 base from V and 1 base from J, leaving 16 bases between. The CDR3 sequence is 17 residues long. Germline V gives CDR1 SGHVS, CDR2 FQNEAQ.